The 32 T cell receptor beta chains presented below share a single source sample, sequenced in a study of OX40 agonist ivuxolimab in advanced cancers. Method: immunoSEQ multiplex PCR; TCRdb's copy keeps in-frame clones and lacks some. The data contain more than 65,000 clones, approximately 89% of them seen just once; the ten biggest clones take up approximately 0.99%. The source material was CD4+ or CD8+ T cells sorted from blood, sampled in a trial of the OX40 agonist ivuxolimab. The source of these receptors is an adult with an advanced solid tumor such as melanoma, head and neck, liver or kidney cancer.

This chain connects TRBV18 to TRBJ1-2; 7 nucleotides match TRBD1. V dropped 5 bases and J dropped 7; count of bases not matched to a gene: 7. In germline, CDR1 is KGHSH, CDR2 LQKENI. The CDR3 extends over 13 amino acids. The CDR3, as DNA: TGTGCCAGCTCATCGACAGGGATCGGTGGCTACACCTTC. Its translation: CASSSTGIGGYTF.

The V gene is TRBV6-6, the J gene TRBJ2-7; D might be TRBD1 (6 bases). CDR1 MNHNY and CDR2 SVGAGI come from the germline V gene (reference sequence). The CDR3 covers 16 residues. Between the trimmed V and J ends, which lost 0 bases and 1 base, there was a span of 13 bases. CDR3 amino acids: CASSYSEGVQSYEQYF. The CDR3 nucleotides read TGTGCCAGCAGTTACTCCGAGGGGGTGCAGTCCTACGAGCAGTACTTC.

The chain uses TRBV18 and TRBJ1-2, with D perhaps matching TRBD1 (6 bases). Trimming took off 2 bases at V and 6 bases at J, with 13 bases between the two ends. The CDR3 has 14 amino acids. Germline assignment: CDR1 KGHSH and CDR2 LQKENI. The CDR3 loop reads CASSPMDSPDGYTF. CDR3 in DNA: TGTGCCAGCTCACCAATGGACAGCCCCGATGGCTACACCTTC.

The chain employs TRBV7-2 and TRBJ2-1, with a tentative D call TRBD2 (6 bases). The length of the CDR3 is 14 residues. With 4 bases removed from V and 6 bases from J, the gap between germline ends came to 13 bases. CDR1 SGHTA and CDR2 FQGNSA come from the germline V gene. The chain's CDR3 is CASSSQAGINEQFF. The DNA of the CDR3 is TGTGCCAGCAGCTCCCAGGCGGGGATCAATGAGCAGTTCTTC.

The V and J genes are TRBV6-6 and TRBJ1-1, with TRBD1 identical over 7 bases. The CDR3 covers 16 residues. The junction had 14 bases not matched to a gene; V was cut back by 6 bases and J by 4 bases. The germline CDR1 and CDR2 sequences are MNHNY and SVGAGI (reference sequence). In nucleotides, the CDR3 is TGTGCCAGCAGGACACTTGACAGGGTCGTGGGCACTGAAGCTTTCTTT. This codes for CASRTLDRVVGTEAFF.

The V gene is TRBV30, the J gene TRBJ1-4; D gene uncertain. V shed 2 bases and J shed 9 bases, with 10 bases lying between them. The CDR3 sequence is 12 residues long. Germline CDR1 reads GTSNPN; CDR2 reads SVGIG (reference sequence). CDR3 bases: TGTGCCTGGAGTATTGGATCCAAAAAACTGTTTTTT. Translating gives CAWSIGSKKLFF. The entire variable domain, with the rest obtained from reference TRBV30 and TRBJ1-4, is as follows: SQTIHQWPATLVQPVGSPLSLECTVEGTSNPNLYWYRQAAGRGLQLLFYSVGIGQISSEVPQNLSASRPQDRQFILSSKKLLLSDSGFYLCAWSIGSKKLFFGSGTQLSVL.

The genes are TRBV9 and TRBJ2-1; possible D gene TRBD2, 6 bases. CDR1 and CDR2 (germline): SGDLS, YYNGEE. V was clipped by 0 bases and J by 8 bases, with 18 bases between them. The CDR3 spans 16 residues. CDR3 in DNA: TGTGCCAGCAGCGTAGCTCGGGGCGGGATGGGTGATGAGCAGTTCTTC. This encodes CASSVARGGMGDEQFF.

To note about this clone: This specimen includes other DNA sequences encoding the same CDR3. This chain uses TRBV6-5 with TRBJ1-2, with D possibly matching TRBD1 (5 bases). Germline CDR1 reads MNHEY; CDR2 reads SVGAGI. V lost 0 bases to trimming and J lost 4 bases, with 12 bases between them. This CDR3 has 15 amino acids. The CDR3 sequence is CASSYSSLGGYGYTF. The CDR3 DNA follows: TGTGCCAGCAGTTACTCGAGTTTGGGGGGCTATGGCTACACCTTC.

The chain carries TRBV27 and TRBJ1-5, with TRBD1 as a possible D gene (6 bases). The CDR3 covers 16 residues. Germline CDR1 reads MNHEY; CDR2 reads SMNVEV (reference sequence). V shed 5 bases and J shed 1 base, with 15 bases lying between them. The CDR3 spells CASSPSRGLSNQPQHF. CDR3 coding DNA: TGTGCCAGCAGTCCTTCAAGGGGGTTAAGCAATCAGCCCCAGCATTTT.

The chain combines TRBV10-1 with TRBJ1-3, with D unclear. This CDR3 is built from 14 residues. V dropped 3 bases and J dropped 0 bases, with 6 bases sitting between them. Germline V gene data show CDR1 as WNHNN and CDR2 as SYGVQD (reference sequence). The CDR3 is CASSDGSSGNTIYF. Written as DNA, the CDR3 is TGCGCCAGCAGTGACGGGAGCTCTGGAAACACCATATATTTT.

The rearrangement joins TRBV4-1 to TRBJ2-5, with TRBD2 matching over 12 bases. Germline V gene data show CDR1 as MGHRA and CDR2 as YSYEKL. The CDR3 is made up of 17 amino acids. The J segment lost 5 bases and the V segment lost 3 bases, leaving 10 bases of the junction unmatched. The CDR3 here is CASSHPTSGGPQETQYF. The DNA of the CDR3 is TGCGCCAGCAGCCATCCGACTAGCGGGGGCCCGCAGGAGACCCAGTACTTC.

This sequence joins TRBV4-1 and TRBJ2-5; D is possibly TRBD1 or TRBD2 (6 bases each). V was cut by 2 bases and J by 0 bases, with 16 bases left in between. This CDR3 comprises 17 residues. Germline V gene data show CDR1 as MGHRA and CDR2 as YSYEKL. CDR3 in DNA: TGCGCCAGCAGCCAAACTCACAGGGACTCCTACCAAGAGACCCAGTACTTC. This encodes CASSQTHRDSYQETQYF.

The chain employs TRBV2 and TRBJ2-5; D might be TRBD1 (6 bases). CDR1 is SNHLY and CDR2 is FYNNEI in the germline V gene. Trimming removed 7 bases from V and 3 bases from J, with 15 bases in between. CDR3 size: 14 residues. The CDR3 DNA reads TGTGCCAGCACCCTGTATGGGGGCGAAGAGACCCAGTACTTC. This sequence encodes CASTLYGGEETQYF.

This sequence joins TRBV6-6 and TRBJ2-2; 9 bases are shared with TRBD1. Per germline, CDR1 MNHNY and CDR2 SVGAGI (reference sequence). J gave up 3 bases and V 4 bases, and 3 bases lay outside the gene matches. This CDR3 is built from 15 residues. The CDR3 sequence is CASSSRTGDTGELFF. The CDR3, as DNA: TGTGCCAGCAGTTCCAGGACAGGGGACACCGGGGAGCTGTTTTTT.

The V call is TRBV7-9, the J call TRBJ1-3; no reliable D call. Trimming removed 1 base from V and 3 bases from J, with 7 bases in between. The CDR3 totals 14 residues. Germline lookup yields CDR1 SEHNR and CDR2 FQNEAQ (reference sequence). DNA for the CDR3: TGTGCCAGCAGCTTAGGGGGAATTGGAAACACCATATATTTT. It translates to CASSLGGIGNTIYF.

The genes are TRBV13 and TRBJ1-1; D gene ambiguous. The CDR3 extends over 14 amino acids. The germline V gene has CDR1 PRHDT and CDR2 FYEKMQ (reference sequence). Trimming took off 0 bases at V and 2 bases at J, with 7 bases between the two ends. The CDR3 reads CASSLGGRNTEAFF. CDR3 sequence (DNA): TGTGCCAGCAGCTTAGGCGGCAGAAACACTGAAGCTTTCTTT. Full variable domain (outside the CDR3, taken from reference TRBV13 and TRBJ1-1): AAGVIQSPRHLIKEKRETATLKCYPIPRHDTVYWYQQGPGQDPQFLISFYEKMQSDKGSIPDRFSAQQFSDYHSELNMSSLELGDSALYFCASSLGGRNTEAFFGQGTRLTVV.

The chain is built from TRBV7-6 and TRBJ2-3, with 9 bases matching TRBD2. The J segment lost 6 bases and the V segment lost 2 bases, leaving 6 bases of the junction unmatched. The CDR3 contains 15 residues. CDR1 and CDR2 (germline): SGHVS, FNYEAQ. This CDR3 reads CASSLRSGRTDTQYF. The CDR3 DNA reads TGTGCCAGCAGCTTACGTAGCGGGAGAACGGATACGCAGTATTTT. The entire variable domain, with the rest obtained from reference TRBV7-6 and TRBJ2-3, is as follows: GAGVSQSPRYKVTKRGQDVALRCDPISGHVSLYWYRQALGQGPEFLTYFNYEAQQDKSGLPNDRFSAERPEGSISTLTIQRTEQRDSAMYRCASSLRSGRTDTQYFGPGTRLTVL.

This sequence joins TRBV9 and TRBJ1-5; tentatively, D is TRBD1 (5 bases). The CDR3 runs 14 residues. Between the trimmed V and J ends, which lost 5 bases and 2 bases, there was a span of 11 bases. Germline V gene lookup returns CDR1 SGDLS and CDR2 YYNGEE. The CDR3 loop is CASSEGLGNQPQHF. The CDR3 region has the DNA TGTGCCAGCAGTGAGGGGCTAGGCAATCAGCCCCAGCATTTT.

This chain joins TRBV18 and TRBJ1-1; D ambiguous. The CDR3 contains 15 residues. Trimming pared 2 bases from V and 6 bases from J, leaving 16 bases between. In germline, CDR1 is KGHSH, CDR2 LQKENI. The CDR3 sequence: CASSPKHIEFSEAFF. The CDR3 DNA reads TGTGCCAGCTCACCAAAACACATTGAATTCTCTGAAGCTTTCTTT.

The genes are TRBV6-5 and TRBJ2-5; TRBD1 is a possible D gene (6 bases). Germline values: CDR1 MNHEY, CDR2 SVGAGI. V was shortened by 6 bases and J by 2 bases, with 13 bases between the two germline ends. This CDR3 has 14 residues. The CDR3 coding sequence is TGTGCCAGCAGGTCCCGGCAGGGGCAAGAGACCCAGTACTTC. It translates to CASRSRQGQETQYF.

As for this clone: Other DNA sequences from this sample encode an identical CDR3 as well. The J gene is TRBJ1-5, the V gene TRBV10-1; D is unresolved. Germline lookup yields CDR1 WNHNN and CDR2 SYGVQD (reference sequence). The CDR3 has 13 residues. Trimming pared 4 bases from V and 5 bases from J, leaving 9 bases between. The CDR3 DNA sequence: TGCGCCAGCAGTGTAGGAAGGGATCAGCCCCAGCATTTT. Protein product: CASSVGRDQPQHF.

The rearrangement joins TRBV5-1 to TRBJ2-2; no firm D call. CDR1 SGHRS and CDR2 YFSETQ come from the germline V gene. The CDR3 length is 16 residues. V was pared by 0 bases and J by 5 bases, with 14 bases between. CDR3 bases: TGCGCCAGCAGCTTGGGCCTCCCGACGGCTACCGGGGAGCTGTTTTTT. Residues: CASSLGLPTATGELFF.

The CDR3 coding sequence is TGTGCCAGCAGTCCCCACGGGGGAGGGTCGGGGAATGAGCAGTTCTTC. Its translation is CASSPHGGGSGNEQFF. The chain carries TRBV6-6 and TRBJ2-1; 7 bases map to TRBD2. This CDR3 has 16 amino acids. The trim removed 5 bases at V and 7 bases at J, leaving 14 bases unmatched. Germline V gene sequence: CDR1 MNHNY, CDR2 SVGAGI (reference sequence).

This clone was counted only a few times. This chain connects TRBV4-2 to TRBJ1-6, with 7 bases fitting TRBD1. The V and J ends lost 1 base and 7 bases, in that order; junction bases with no gene match: 7. Germline values: CDR1 LGHNA, CDR2 YNFKEQ. This CDR3 region has 16 residues. The CDR3 sequence: CASSQGTGGGNSPLHF. CDR3 bases: TGTGCCAGCAGCCAAGGGACAGGTGGGGGGAATTCACCCCTCCACTTT.

Comment on this clone: Different DNA sequences within this sample yield the same CDR3. The rearrangement uses TRBV18 and TRBJ2-7; 10 bases agree with TRBD1. This CDR3 comprises 16 residues. V gave up 2 bases and J gave up 3 bases; unmatched junction bases: 7. CDR1 is KGHSH, CDR2 LQKENI, per germline. The CDR3 sequence: CASSPGGRTGGYEQYF. The CDR3 nucleotides are TGTGCCAGCTCACCAGGGGGGCGGACAGGGGGCTACGAGCAGTACTTC.

V usage is TRBV6-5 and J usage is TRBJ2-7, with D tentatively TRBD1 or TRBD2 (5 bases each). Germline V gene sequence: CDR1 MNHEY, CDR2 SVGAGI. V was pared by 5 bases and J by 6 bases, with 14 bases between. The CDR3 covers 13 residues. DNA of the CDR3: TGTGCCAGCAGTGCCGGGACGGCACGCGAGCAGTACTTC. Amino acid sequence: CASSAGTAREQYF.

This rearrangement joins TRBV6-5 to TRBJ2-3, with D unresolved. CDR3 length: 15 amino acids. Per germline, CDR1 MNHEY and CDR2 SVGAGI. Trimming shortened V by 6 bases and J by 6 bases, and 19 bases separated the two germline ends. CDR3 amino acids: CASSYGPKSRDTQYF. The CDR3 nucleotides read TGTGCCAGCAGCTACGGGCCAAAGTCAAGGGATACGCAGTATTTT.

The chain uses TRBV19 and TRBJ2-7; a weak D match, TRBD2 (6 bases). Germline V gene data show CDR1 as LNHDA and CDR2 as SQIVND (reference sequence). The CDR3 loop spans 13 amino acids. Trimming left V 6 bases short and J 0 bases short, with 9 bases between. The CDR3 region is CASRPGSSYEQYF. In DNA form, the CDR3 reads TGTGCCAGTAGACCCGGGAGCTCCTACGAGCAGTACTTC.

This chain joins TRBV12-2 and TRBJ2-7. TRBV12-2 is a pseudogene. The CDR3 contains 13 residues. The CDR3 loop reads CASRLDGRNEQYF. For the CDR3, the DNA is TGTGCAAGTCGCTTAGACGGTCGGAACGAGCAGTACTTC.

CDR3 residues: CSVQGGDSYNEQFF. Here the CDR3 DNA reads TGCAGCGTTCAGGGGGGGGACTCCTACAATGAGCAGTTCTTC. The V call is TRBV29-1, the J call TRBJ2-1; the D call may be TRBD1 or TRBD2 (7 bases each). Trimming took 5 bases from V and 0 from J, leaving 11 bases between them. This CDR3 contains 14 residues. Germline V gene lookup returns CDR1 SQVTM and CDR2 ANQGSEA.

The gene calls are TRBV6-1 and TRBJ2-2; 7 bases agree with TRBD1. V was pared by 4 bases and J by 5 bases, with 4 bases of the junction left unmatched. Looked up from germline, CDR1 is MNHNS and CDR2 is SASEGT. The CDR3 has 14 amino acids. The CDR3 reads CASSVQGVTGELFF. The CDR3 DNA reads TGTGCCAGCAGTGTGCAGGGGGTAACCGGGGAGCTGTTTTTT.

The V gene is TRBV7-3, the J gene TRBJ2-7, with no clear D. Germline-derived CDR1 and CDR2 are SGHTA and FQGTGA. V lost 2 bases, J lost 2 bases, and 13 bases lay in between. The CDR3 consists of 15 residues. Here the CDR3 reads CASSLGVAGPYEQYF. The CDR3 DNA sequence: TGTGCCAGCAGCTTAGGGGTTGCAGGACCCTACGAGCAGTACTTC.